Following are 23 T cell receptor beta chains from one sample sequenced in a study of graft-versus-host responses after intestinal transplantation. Clones were sequenced by immunoSEQ multiplex PCR, and TCRdb holds only the in-frame ones, with some missing. The data contain 90,000 to 120,000 clones, around 90% of them singletons. For these TCRs, the target antigens are not known. The specimen was unstimulated CD4+ T cells sorted from spleen or lymph node cells, collected before transplant. Source of these receptors: a human donor who was the organ donor for an intestinal transplant.

The V gene is TRBV5-4, the J gene TRBJ2-7; D remains ambiguous. CDR1 is SGHNT and CDR2 is YYREEE in the germline V gene (reference sequence). This CDR3 is built from 14 residues. Trimming removed 0 bases at V and 4 bases at J, with 11 bases between. The CDR3 loop is CASSLVRRDYEQYF. The CDR3 DNA reads TGTGCCAGCAGCTTGGTCCGGAGAGATTACGAGCAGTACTTC.

The rearrangement joins TRBV6-1 to TRBJ2-2, with unresolved D. The CDR3 consists of 12 residues. Trimming took 3 bases from V and 5 from J, leaving 4 bases between them. Germline V gives CDR1 MNHNS, CDR2 SASEGT. The DNA of the CDR3 is TGTGCCAGCAGTGATAGGACCGGGGAGCTGTTTTTT. Translated, it gives CASSDRTGELFF.

This clone was observed a handful of times. This may stem from a read error, because a much larger clone lies one nucleotide away. Other DNA sequences in this sample translate to the same CDR3. The chain carries TRBV4-1 and TRBJ1-4, with D possibly being TRBD1 (5 bases). The germline V gene has CDR1 MGHRA and CDR2 YSYEKL. Trimming shortened V by 5 bases and J by 5 bases, and 12 bases separated the two germline ends. CDR3 length: 14 residues. The CDR3 protein is CASSLGQGNEKLFF. DNA for the CDR3: TGCGCCAGCAGCTTGGGGCAGGGAAATGAAAAACTGTTTTTT.

V usage is TRBV14 and J usage is TRBJ2-5; 16 nucleotides align to TRBD2. J was trimmed by 11 bases and V by 4 bases; bases with no gene match: 10. The CDR3 is made up of 16 amino acids. From germline, CDR1 is SGHDN and CDR2 FVKESK. CDR3 loop: CASSPGLAGGPWEQYF. CDR3 sequence (DNA): TGTGCCAGCAGCCCGGGACTAGCGGGGGGGCCGTGGGAGCAGTACTTC.

CDR3 in DNA: TGTGCCAGTGGGGACAGGGCCACCTACGAGCAGTACTTC. Its protein is CASGDRATYEQYF. The chain combines TRBV27 with TRBJ2-7, with TRBD1 identical over 9 bases. Per germline, CDR1 MNHEY and CDR2 SMNVEV (reference sequence). Trimming removed 9 bases from V and 2 bases from J; junction bases left unmatched: 5. The CDR3 is 13 amino acids.

This chain joins TRBV6-1 and TRBJ1-5; D is undetermined. CDR3 length: 12 amino acids. Trimming removed 6 bases from V and 4 bases from J, with 7 bases in between. Germline values: CDR1 MNHNS, CDR2 SASEGT. The CDR3 coding sequence is TGTGCCAGCAGACAGCAGAATCAGCCCCAGCATTTT. It yields the protein CASRQQNQPQHF.

For this clone: Other nucleotide sequences from this sample produce the same CDR3. CDR3 in amino acids: CASSVEARSSYNSPLHF. Written as DNA, the CDR3 is TGTGCCAGCAGCGTAGAGGCCAGGAGCTCCTATAATTCACCCCTCCACTTT. The chain has TRBV9 and TRBJ1-6; D not certain. Germline CDR1 and CDR2: SGDLS and YYNGEE. Trimming removed 0 bases at V and 0 bases at J, with 10 bases between. The CDR3 is made up of 17 amino acids. Drawing the rest from reference TRBV9 and TRBJ1-6, the complete variable domain is DSGVTQTPKHLITATGQRVTLRCSPRSGDLSVYWYQQSLDQGLQFLIQYYNGEERAKGNILERFSAQQFPDLHSELNLSSLELGDSALYFCASSVEARSSYNSPLHFGNGTRLTVT.

J is TRBJ2-1 and V is TRBV28; 7 bases are a match to TRBD1. The CDR3 is 17 residues long. After removal of 2 bases from V and 9 bases from J, the junction contained 16 bases not matched to a gene. The germline CDR1 and CDR2 sequences are MDHEN and SYDVKM. The CDR3 nucleotides are TGTGCCAGCAGTTTAGGGCCAGGGGGTTCTCTTTCGGGTGAGCAGTTCTTC. It translates to CASSLGPGGSLSGEQFF.

There are a few counts of this clone. The genes are TRBV6-6 and TRBJ1-5; unclear D gene. Germline V gives CDR1 MNHNY, CDR2 SVGAGI (reference sequence). Trimming left V 6 bases short and J 1 base short, with 4 bases between. CDR3 length: 12 residues. The CDR3 loop reads CASRQSNQPQHF. In nucleotides, the CDR3 is TGTGCCAGCAGACAGAGCAATCAGCCCCAGCATTTT.

The chain uses TRBV27 and TRBJ1-1; D may be TRBD1 (5 bases). CDR3 length: 13 residues. Per the germline V gene, CDR1 is MNHEY and CDR2 is SMNVEV (reference sequence). V lost 6 bases and J lost 1, with 9 bases in between. CDR3 nucleotide sequence: TGTGCCAGCAGAAAAACAGGGAACACTGAAGCTTTCTTT. It is translated as CASRKTGNTEAFF.

This rearrangement joins TRBV5-4 to TRBJ1-2, with a weak D call TRBD1 (6 bases). CDR3 length equals 14 residues. V lost 6 bases, J lost 4 bases, and 16 bases lay in between. From germline, CDR1 is SGHNT and CDR2 YYREEE (reference sequence). CDR3 region: CASIVRGGPYGYTF. The CDR3 nucleotides are TGTGCCAGCATCGTGCGTGGGGGGCCCTATGGCTACACCTTC.

This chain connects TRBV5-6 to TRBJ1-2; D ambiguous. The CDR3 totals 15 residues. The V end lost 0 bases, the J end lost 4 bases, and 13 bases lay between the germline ends. Germline V gene sequence: CDR1 SGHDT, CDR2 YYEEEE. CDR3 sequence reads: CASSLDVQSPYGYTF. The CDR3 DNA reads TGTGCCAGCAGCTTGGACGTTCAAAGCCCCTATGGCTACACCTTC. The variable domain in full, completed from reference TRBV5-6 and TRBJ1-2, reads DAGVTQSPTHLIKTRGQQVTLRCSPKSGHDTVSWYQQALGQGPQFIFQYYEEEERQRGNFPDRFSGHQFPNYSSELNVNALLLGDSALYLCASSLDVQSPYGYTFGSGTRLTVV.

The V gene is TRBV6-1, the J gene TRBJ1-2, with 8 positions matching TRBD1. The germline CDR1 and CDR2 sequences are MNHNS and SASEGT. V was clipped by 2 bases and J by 1 base; unmatched bases: 3. The CDR3 has 15 residues. In DNA form, the CDR3 reads TGTGCCAGCAGTGAAAGACAGGGGAGTAACTATGGCTACACCTTC. Translating it yields CASSERQGSNYGYTF.

The sample holds one count of this clone. This rearrangement joins TRBV5-1 to TRBJ2-2, with no clear D. The germline CDR1 and CDR2 sequences are SGHRS and YFSETQ. Deletions cut 2 bases from V and 0 bases from J, with 5 bases between. CDR3 length: 14 amino acids. CDR3 in DNA: TGCGCCAGCAGCTTTAGGGCGAACACCGGGGAGCTGTTTTTT. Amino acid sequence: CASSFRANTGELFF.

The rearrangement uses TRBV5-1 and TRBJ1-1; TRBD1 agrees at 10 bases. The CDR3 is made up of 15 amino acids. Looked up from germline, CDR1 is SGHRS and CDR2 is YFSETQ. V lost 4 bases, J lost 3 bases, and 6 bases stayed unmatched. The CDR3 region has the DNA TGCGCCAGCAGCGCCCGGGACAGGGGCGACACTGAAGCTTTCTTT. It encodes CASSARDRGDTEAFF.

V and J are TRBV10-1 and TRBJ1-1, with 7 bases matching TRBD1. The CDR3 runs to 14 residues. CDR1 is WNHNN, CDR2 SYGVQD, per germline (reference sequence). The V gene end was trimmed by 5 bases and the J gene end by 1 base; junction bases not matched to a gene: 4. CDR3 in amino acids: CASSPYRGNTEAFF. CDR3 DNA sequence: TGCGCCAGCAGTCCCTACAGGGGGAACACTGAAGCTTTCTTT.

The chain couples TRBV6-5 to TRBJ1-1, with no clear D. Trimming stripped 1 base from V and 1 base from J, with 4 bases between. Germline CDR1 is MNHEY and CDR2 is SVGAGI. The CDR3 spans 13 residues. The CDR3 region is CASSYWGNTEAFF. CDR3 DNA sequence: TGTGCCAGCAGTTACTGGGGGAACACTGAAGCTTTCTTT.

The J gene is TRBJ1-2, the V gene TRBV2; D gene uncertain. The V end lost 2 bases, the J end lost 2 bases, and 9 bases lay between the germline ends. CDR1 is SNHLY, CDR2 FYNNEI, per germline. The CDR3 contains 14 residues. CDR3 loop: CASSETVPNYGYTF. The CDR3 coding sequence is TGTGCCAGCAGTGAAACGGTACCCAACTATGGCTACACCTTC. Filled out from reference TRBV2 and TRBJ1-2, the complete variable domain reads EPEVTQTPSHQVTQMGQEVILRCVPISNHLYFYWYRQILGQKVEFLVSFYNNEISEKSEIFDDQFSVERPDGSNFTLKIRSTKLEDSAMYFCASSETVPNYGYTFGSGTRLTVV.

The chain is built from TRBV11-2 and TRBJ1-1; D remains ambiguous. The CDR3 sequence is 14 residues long. Trimming removed 1 base at V and 3 bases at J, with 9 bases between. Germline V gives CDR1 SGHAT, CDR2 FQNNGV. CDR3 bases: TGTGCCAGCAGCTTAGCTATCCGGTACACTGAAGCTTTCTTT. This sequence encodes CASSLAIRYTEAFF.

The rearrangement uses TRBV5-6 and TRBJ1-2; D not resolved. Trimming took off 0 bases at V and 2 bases at J, with 8 bases between the two ends. This CDR3 contains 14 residues. From germline, CDR1 is SGHDT and CDR2 YYEEEE. The CDR3, as DNA: TGTGCCAGCAGCTTGGGCACCACCAACTATGGCTACACCTTC. It translates to CASSLGTTNYGYTF.

The rearrangement joins TRBV6-6 to TRBJ2-5; a weak D match, TRBD1 (5 bases). This CDR3 has 14 residues. Germline-derived CDR1 and CDR2 are MNHNY and SVGAGI (reference sequence). V shed 4 bases and J shed 4 bases, with 13 bases lying between them. In DNA form, the CDR3 reads TGTGCCAGCAGTTCATCCAGGGTGGGAGAGACCCAGTACTTC. It specifies CASSSSRVGETQYF.

The chain is built from TRBV4-2 and TRBJ2-5; D is ambiguous. CDR1 and CDR2 from the germline V gene are LGHNA and YNFKEQ. This CDR3 contains 14 residues. Trimming stripped 0 bases from V and 5 bases from J, with 10 bases between. The CDR3 here is CASSQDLSRETQYF. The CDR3 DNA reads TGTGCCAGCAGCCAAGATCTGTCGAGGGAGACCCAGTACTTC.

This chain uses TRBV20-1 with TRBJ1-1, with D hard to call. The germline V gene encodes CDR1 DFQATT and CDR2 SNEGSKA (reference sequence). Trimming took 2 bases from V and 3 from J, leaving 4 bases between them. The CDR3 is 11 residues long. CDR3 nucleotides: TGCAGTGCTAGAATCCACACTGAAGCTTTCTTT. This encodes CSARIHTEAFF.